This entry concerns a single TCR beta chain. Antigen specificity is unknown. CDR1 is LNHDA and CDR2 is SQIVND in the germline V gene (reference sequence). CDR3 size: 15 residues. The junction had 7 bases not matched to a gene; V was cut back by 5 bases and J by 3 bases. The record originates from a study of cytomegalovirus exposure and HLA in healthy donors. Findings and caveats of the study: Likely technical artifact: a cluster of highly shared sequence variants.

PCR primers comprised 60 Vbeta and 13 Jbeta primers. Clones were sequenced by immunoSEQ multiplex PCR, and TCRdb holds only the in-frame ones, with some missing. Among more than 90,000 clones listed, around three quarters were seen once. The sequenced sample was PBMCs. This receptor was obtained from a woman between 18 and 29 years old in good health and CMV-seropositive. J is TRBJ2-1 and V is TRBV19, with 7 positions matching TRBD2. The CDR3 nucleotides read TGTGCCAGTAGTCGCCTAGCGGTCTTCTACAATGAGCAGTTCTTC. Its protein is CASSRLAVFYNEQFF.